The clone carrying this TCR beta chain was counted many times. Its antigen is unknown. V was pared by 0 bases and J by 3 bases, with 7 bases of the junction left unmatched. This CDR3 contains 16 residues. Germline V gives CDR1 MNHEY, CDR2 SVGEGT. This entry comes from a study of Graves' ophthalmopathy and Graves' hyperthyroidism. General study results and limits: Its predictions of ophthalmopathy progression gave the model roughly 71% sensitivity and roughly 72% specificity.

For repertoire sequencing, the TCR beta CDR3 regions were amplified from RNA transcripts. HTBI primers were used in a first-round RT-PCR, which preceded a second-round multiplex PCR. TCRdb recomputed calls from the multiplex PCR reads with MiXCR, one row per CDR3 protein. The table has hundreds of thousands of distinct CDR3 sequences, roughly a fifth seen once. Uncontrolled infections, pregnancy, lactation or other autoimmune diseases led to patient exclusion. The authors diagnosed from clinical symptoms, serum thyroxine, TRAb, thyroid ultrasound and orbital computed tomography. This sequence joins TRBV6-2 or TRBV6-3 and TRBJ2-7, with TRBD1 identical over 8 bases. What was sequenced was peripheral blood. The TCR was taken from a woman aged 50 to 60 with Graves' ophthalmopathy. In nucleotides, the CDR3 is TGTGCCAGCAGTTACTCCGGCAGGGGGCGATTCTACGAGCAGTACTTC. Translated: CASSYSGRGRFYEQYF.